These 6 T cell receptor beta chains came from one sample sequenced in a study of Graves' ophthalmopathy and Graves' hyperthyroidism. As the template, RNA transcripts were used to amplify TCR beta CDR3 regions. An opening RT-PCR round employed HTBI primers and preceded a second-round multiplex PCR. TCRdb reanalysed the multiplex PCR reads using MiXCR and keeps one entry per CDR3 protein. The sample consists of about 210,000 distinct CDR3 sequences, about 32% of them appearing once. The sequencing input was peripheral blood. Every receptor here comes from a man aged 50 to 60 with Graves' ophthalmopathy.

The gene calls are TRBV6-2 or TRBV6-3 and TRBJ1-6; D unclear. This CDR3 is built from 12 residues. The germline gives CDR1 MNHEY, CDR2 SVGEGT. Trimming stripped 2 bases from V and 9 bases from J, with 5 bases between. CDR3 amino acids: CASSYGTSPLHF. The CDR3 DNA follows: TGTGCCAGCAGTTACGGAACTTCACCCCTCCACTTT.

This clonotype was seen many times. CDR3 nucleotide sequence: TGTGCCAGCAGCCAAGCAGGGGGCCGAATCATCTACGAGCAGTACTTC. It yields the protein CASSQAGGRIIYEQYF. The chain uses TRBV3-1 and TRBJ2-7; the match to TRBD1 covers 8 bases. J was trimmed by 3 bases and V by 1 base; bases with no gene match: 8. Germline V gene data show CDR1 as LGHDT and CDR2 as YNNKEL (reference sequence). CDR3 length: 16 amino acids.

This clonotype was seen just once. This chain connects TRBV24-1 to TRBJ2-5; D might be TRBD1 (5 bases). The germline CDR1 and CDR2 sequences are KGHDR and SFDVKD. The CDR3 is made up of 13 amino acids. Trimming pared 4 bases from V and 8 bases from J, leaving 13 bases between. The CDR3 DNA reads TGTGCCACCAGTGACGCAGGGAAGAGAACCCAGTACTTC. Residues: CATSDAGKRTQYF.

V usage is TRBV30 and J usage is TRBJ2-2; D is possibly TRBD2 (6 bases). Between the trimmed V and J ends, which lost 7 bases and 3 bases, there was a span of 15 bases. Germline CDR1 GTSNPN, CDR2 SVGIG (reference sequence). This CDR3 comprises 14 residues. The chain's CDR3 is CAFRRTTYTGELFF. CDR3 nucleotide sequence: TGTGCCTTTAGGAGGACTACTTACACCGGGGAGCTGTTTTTT.

This clonotype was counted at least ten times. Given a much more abundant clone one base away, this may be a read error. The chain uses TRBV7-2 and TRBJ2-5; D call uncertain. Germline V gives CDR1 SGHTA, CDR2 FQGNSA. CDR3 size: 14 residues. The V end lost 5 bases, the J end lost 1 base, and 11 bases lay between the germline ends. In DNA, the CDR3 is TGTGCCAGCAGCCCCCGGCCGTCCCAAGAGACCCAGTACTTC. Protein: CASSPRPSQETQYF.

The chain uses TRBV6-2 or TRBV6-3 and TRBJ2-7; the D is unclear. Trimming took off 0 bases at V and 0 bases at J, with 9 bases between the two ends. CDR1 is MNHEY, CDR2 SVGEGT, per germline. This CDR3 region has 15 residues. For the CDR3, the DNA is TGTGCCAGCAGTTACTCGCCTGATCACTCCTACGAGCAGTACTTC. This sequence encodes CASSYSPDHSYEQYF.